Presented here are 21 T cell receptor beta chains from one specimen sequenced in a study of T-cell reconstitution after alpha-beta-depleted transplantation in children. Unique molecular identifiers were incorporated during preparation of the TCRbeta library. TCRdb re-called the PCR reads with MiXCR, one entry per CDR3 protein. This sample has around 250,000 distinct CDR3 sequences; roughly 8.2% occur once, and the top ten carry under 8%. The source material was PBMCs, mostly from graft donor cells, sampled 180 days after TCRalphabeta/CD19-depleted stem cell transplant. The receptors come from a male patient under 18 who had a stem cell transplant for acute lymphoblastic leukemia, so the T cells may come from the graft donor.

Ten or more counts support this clonotype. The chain couples TRBV7-9 to TRBJ2-7; a possible D gene is TRBD2 (5 bases). The V gene's germline CDR1 is SEHNR and CDR2 FQNEAQ (reference sequence). The germline V and J ends were trimmed by 0 bases and 0 bases, with 12 bases remaining between them. This CDR3 comprises 16 residues. DNA for the CDR3: TGTGCCAGCAGCTTAGCGGGGAGCGTCAGCTCCTACGAGCAGTACTTC. The encoded protein is CASSLAGSVSSYEQYF.

This clonotype has ten or more counts. V usage is TRBV12-3 or TRBV12-4 and J usage is TRBJ2-1; D remains ambiguous. The ends were cut back, 4 bases at V and 0 bases at J, with 13 bases in the middle. The CDR3 spans 16 residues. The chain's CDR3 is CASSWARPSSYNEQFF. The CDR3 DNA reads TGTGCCAGCAGTTGGGCACGGCCCAGCTCCTACAATGAGCAGTTCTTC.

The table lists this clonotype with many counts. V and J are TRBV12-3 or TRBV12-4 and TRBJ2-3; possibly TRBD2 for D (5 bases). V was trimmed by 1 base and J by 0 bases, leaving 8 bases between them. This CDR3 has 15 amino acids. The chain's CDR3 is CASSLDGSSTDTQYF. In DNA form, the CDR3 reads TGTGCCAGCAGTTTAGATGGGAGTAGCACAGATACGCAGTATTTT.

Many counts were recorded for this clonotype. The V call is TRBV12-3 or TRBV12-4, the J call TRBJ1-3; TRBD1 might be the D (6 bases). CDR3 size: 17 residues. V lost 6 bases to trimming and J lost 5 bases, with 23 bases between them. The CDR3 loop is CASRPEDGRGQRNTIYF. CDR3 nucleotide sequence: TGTGCCAGCAGACCCGAGGATGGCAGGGGACAAAGAAACACCATATATTTT.

With regard to this clonotype: Given a much more abundant clone one base away, this may be a read error. This CDR3 fails to terminate in the conserved phenylalanine or tryptophan, so it likely reflects a read error. The rearrangement uses TRBV25-1 and TRBJ2-7, with 7 bases lining up with TRBD1. Germline V gene lookup returns CDR1 MGHDK and CDR2 SYGVNS. CDR3 length: 14 residues. V was pared by 3 bases and J by 3 bases, with 5 bases of the junction left unmatched. This CDR3 reads CASSDSRTGYEQYL. The DNA for the CDR3 is TGTGCCAGCAGTGACTCTCGGACAGGCTACGAGCAGTACCTC.

The rearrangement links TRBV7-8 to TRBJ1-1, with a possible D match to TRBD1 (6 bases). Looked up from germline, CDR1 is SGHVS and CDR2 is FQNEAQ. There are 15 residues in the CDR3. V was shortened by 1 base and J by 1 base, with 10 bases between the two germline ends. The CDR3 DNA reads as TGTGCCAGCAGCTTAGGACTCAGGGGGAACACTGAAGCTTTCTTT. Translating gives CASSLGLRGNTEAFF.

As concerns this clonotype: A read error is possible here, since a much larger clone lies one base away. The chain couples TRBV28 to TRBJ1-1; 7 nucleotides line up with TRBD1. Germline-derived CDR1 and CDR2 are MDHEN and SYDVKM. The CDR3 runs 14 residues. The CDR3 sequence is CASRPQGRNTEVFF. The CDR3 DNA follows: TGTGCCAGCAGGCCACAGGGGAGGAACACTGAAGTTTTCTTT.

This clonotype was seen ten or more times. The chain recombines TRBV5-1 with TRBJ2-4; 9 nucleotides match TRBD1. The CDR3 runs to 14 residues. Germline V gives CDR1 SGHRS, CDR2 YFSETQ. J gave up 6 bases and V 4 bases, and 5 bases lay outside the gene matches. The CDR3 loop reads CASSHTQGANIQYF. The CDR3 region has the DNA TGCGCCAGCAGCCATACACAGGGGGCAAACATTCAGTACTTC.

This clonotype was seen repeatedly, ten times or more. The chain employs TRBV28 and TRBJ2-4; D gene unclear. With 2 bases removed from V and 12 bases from J, the gap between germline ends came to 11 bases. There are 12 residues in the CDR3. Looked up from germline, CDR1 is MDHEN and CDR2 is SYDVKM. CDR3 bases: TGTGCCAGCAGTTTAAGCGACTGGGATCAGTACTTC. Amino acids: CASSLSDWDQYF.

This clonotype was seen ten or more times. The rearrangement links TRBV27 to TRBJ1-1; 8 nucleotides line up with TRBD1. V shed 4 bases and J 4 bases; nucleotides not matched to a gene: 8. CDR3 size: 15 residues. CDR1 and CDR2 (germline): MNHEY, SMNVEV (reference sequence). The CDR3 DNA reads TGTGCCAGCAGTTCGACAGGGGCTGCGGGCACTGAAGCTTTCTTT. It encodes CASSSTGAAGTEAFF.

This clonotype came up many times. V and J are TRBV7-2 and TRBJ1-1, with D perhaps TRBD1 (6 bases). The V end lost 1 base, the J end lost 11 bases, and 11 bases lay between the germline ends. CDR1 and CDR2 from the germline V gene are SGHTA and FQGNSA. CDR3 length: 12 residues. The CDR3, as DNA: TGTGCCAGCAGCTTAGAAGTCAGGGGCGCTTTCTTT. It translates to CASSLEVRGAFF.

This clonotype was detected many times. The chain employs TRBV7-8 and TRBJ1-3; D gene unclear. CDR1 and CDR2 (germline): SGHVS, FQNEAQ. V was trimmed by 5 bases and J by 2 bases, leaving 10 bases between them. This CDR3 region has 14 residues. The CDR3 DNA reads TGTGCCAGCAGCAGACGGGTAACTGGAAACACCATATATTTT. Translating it yields CASSRRVTGNTIYF.

This clonotype was found many times. This sequence joins TRBV20-1 and TRBJ1-1; D gene unclear. Germline V gene lookup returns CDR1 DFQATT and CDR2 SNEGSKA (reference sequence). Trimming took off 0 bases at V and 2 bases at J, with 13 bases between the two ends. This CDR3 comprises 15 residues. CDR3 residues: CSARDSARLNTEAFF. The CDR3 region has the DNA TGCAGTGCTAGAGATAGCGCCAGGTTAAACACTGAAGCTTTCTTT.

There are many counts of this clonotype. The chain employs TRBV7-8 and TRBJ2-5; D not resolved. This CDR3 contains 12 residues. Trimming took off 5 bases at V and 4 bases at J, with 8 bases between the two ends. In germline, CDR1 is SGHVS, CDR2 FQNEAQ. CDR3 DNA sequence: TGTGCCAGCAGCGCCACTGGAGAGACCCAGTACTTC. It translates to CASSATGETQYF. Based on the CDR3 plus reference TRBV7-8 and TRBJ2-5, the full variable domain is GAGVSQSPRYKVAKRGQDVALRCDPISGHVSLFWYQQALGQGPEFLTYFQNEAQLDKSGLPSDRFFAERPEGSVSTLKIQRTQQEDSAVYLCASSATGETQYFGPGTRLLVL.

As to this clonotype: This clone may be a read error of a much larger clone one base away. V usage is TRBV19 and J usage is TRBJ1-1; maybe TRBD1 (6 bases). CDR3 size: 14 residues. Per germline, CDR1 LNHDA and CDR2 SQIVND (reference sequence). CDR3 in DNA: TGTGCCAGTAGAACAGGGCTACTGAACACTGACGCTTTCTTT. It codes for CASRTGLLNTDAFF.

This clonotype was observed many times. The chain is built from TRBV12-3 or TRBV12-4 and TRBJ2-7; possible D gene TRBD1, 5 bases. This CDR3 has 15 amino acids. V lost 4 bases, J lost 5 bases, and 18 bases lay in between. The DNA for the CDR3 is TGTGCCAGCAGTTCCCAGGGATTGGGGTTCGACGAGCAGTACTTC. Translation: CASSSQGLGFDEQYF.

Concerning this clonotype: This may arise from a read error, as a much more abundant clone is one base away. V and J are TRBV18 and TRBJ2-1, with D uncertain. The length of the CDR3 is 13 residues. The germline V gene has CDR1 KGHSH and CDR2 LQKENI. The CDR3 loop is CANSPLSYNEQFF. The DNA of the CDR3 is TGTGCCAACTCACCATTAAGCTACAATGAGCAGTTCTTC.

This clonotype has just a few counts. The J gene is TRBJ1-2, the V gene TRBV12-3 or TRBV12-4; the D gene is possibly TRBD1 (6 bases). This CDR3 has 13 residues. Trimming pared 5 bases from V and 5 bases from J, leaving 12 bases between. Written as DNA, the CDR3 is TGTGCCAGCAGTCCAACAGGGCGGTATGGCTACACCTTC. It is translated as CASSPTGRYGYTF.

This chain uses TRBV3-1 with TRBJ2-1, with D perhaps TRBD1 (5 bases). CDR1 and CDR2 from the germline V gene are LGHDT and YNNKEL (reference sequence). V dropped 3 bases and J dropped 8 bases, with 14 bases sitting between them. CDR3 size: 14 residues. The CDR3 DNA is TGTGCCAGCAGCCAGGTAGGGGTCGTCGATGAGCAGTTCTTC. It yields the protein CASSQVGVVDEQFF.

As regards this clonotype: A much larger clone lies a single base off, so this may be a read error. The genes are TRBV4-3 and TRBJ1-1; D gene uncertain. V gave up 0 bases and J gave up 3 bases, with 5 bases separating them. The length of the CDR3 is 13 residues. The germline V gene encodes CDR1 LGHNA and CDR2 YSLEER. The CDR3 region has the DNA TGCGCCAGCAGCCAAGAGAGGGACACTGAAGCTTTCTTT. Translating it yields CASSQERDTEAFF.

This clonotype occurred many times. This chain links TRBV14 with TRBJ2-2, with a tentative D call TRBD1 (9 bases). The CDR3 totals 14 residues. Per germline, CDR1 SGHDN and CDR2 FVKESK. CDR3 amino acids: CAPGGTGKTGELFF. CDR3 nucleotides: TGTGCTCCGGGGGGGACAGGGAAAACCGGGGAGCTGTTTTTT.